What follows is one TCR beta chain and its context. Antigen specificity is unknown. The CDR3 is 13 residues long. Germline assignment: CDR1 MNHEY and CDR2 SVGAGI. Trimming left V 0 bases short and J 7 bases short, with 10 bases between. Assay: immunoSEQ multiplex PCR; the TCRdb copy retains only in-frame clones and omits some. The data hold 20,000 to 30,000 clones, with roughly 88% observed a single time. This entry comes from a study of graft-versus-host responses after intestinal transplantation. Notes on the study in general: Researchers found GvH clones in recipient marrow, and some showed up first in ileum or blood.

The source was PBMCs, collected around 460 days after intestinal transplant. This chain connects TRBV6-5 to TRBJ2-7; D is uncertain. This clonotype was obtained from a human patient who received an intestinal transplant, so some T cells may come from the graft donor. Here the CDR3 reads CASSYSYPGEQYF. The CDR3 DNA follows: TGTGCCAGCAGTTACTCCTACCCTGGAGAGCAGTACTTC.